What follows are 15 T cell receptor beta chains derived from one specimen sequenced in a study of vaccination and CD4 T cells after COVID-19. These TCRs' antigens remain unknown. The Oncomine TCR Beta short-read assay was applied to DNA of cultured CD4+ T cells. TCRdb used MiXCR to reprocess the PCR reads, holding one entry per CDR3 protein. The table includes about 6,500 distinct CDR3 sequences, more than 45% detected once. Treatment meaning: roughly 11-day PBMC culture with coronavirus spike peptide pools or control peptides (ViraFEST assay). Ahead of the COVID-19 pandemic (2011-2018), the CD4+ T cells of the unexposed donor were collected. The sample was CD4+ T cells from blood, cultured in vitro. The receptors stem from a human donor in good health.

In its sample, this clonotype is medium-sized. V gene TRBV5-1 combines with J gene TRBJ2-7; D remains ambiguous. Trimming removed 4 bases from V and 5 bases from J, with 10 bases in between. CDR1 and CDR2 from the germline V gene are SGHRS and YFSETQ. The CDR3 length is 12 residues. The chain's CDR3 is CASSIGRDEQYF. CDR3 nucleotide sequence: TGCGCCAGCAGCATAGGTCGGGACGAGCAGTACTTC.

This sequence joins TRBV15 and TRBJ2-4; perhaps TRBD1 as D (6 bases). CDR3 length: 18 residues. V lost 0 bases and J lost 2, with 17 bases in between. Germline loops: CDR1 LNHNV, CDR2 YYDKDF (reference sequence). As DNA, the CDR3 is TGTGCCACCAGCAGAGATATTGTGGCGGACAGAACCAAAAACATTCAGTACTTC. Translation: CATSRDIVADRTKNIQYF.

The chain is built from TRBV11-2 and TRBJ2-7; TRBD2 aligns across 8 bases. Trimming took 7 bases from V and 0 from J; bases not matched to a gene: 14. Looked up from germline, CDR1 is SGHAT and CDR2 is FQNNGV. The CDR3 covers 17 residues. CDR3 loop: CASTPGGFWDDSYEQYF. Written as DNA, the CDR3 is TGTGCCAGCACCCCGGGAGGGTTTTGGGACGACTCCTACGAGCAGTACTTC. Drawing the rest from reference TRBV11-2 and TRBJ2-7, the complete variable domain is EAGVAQSPRYKIIEKRQSVAFWCNPISGHATLYWYQQILGQGPKLLIQFQNNGVVDDSQLPKDRFSAERLKGVDSTLKIQPAKLEDSAVYLCASTPGGFWDDSYEQYFGPGTRLTVT.

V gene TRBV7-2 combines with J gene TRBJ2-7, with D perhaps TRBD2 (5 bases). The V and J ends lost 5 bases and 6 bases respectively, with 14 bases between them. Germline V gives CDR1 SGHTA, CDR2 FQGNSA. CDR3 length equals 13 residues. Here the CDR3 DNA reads TGTGCCAGCAGCACCGGGTGGAGGATCGAGCAGTACTTC. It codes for CASSTGWRIEQYF.

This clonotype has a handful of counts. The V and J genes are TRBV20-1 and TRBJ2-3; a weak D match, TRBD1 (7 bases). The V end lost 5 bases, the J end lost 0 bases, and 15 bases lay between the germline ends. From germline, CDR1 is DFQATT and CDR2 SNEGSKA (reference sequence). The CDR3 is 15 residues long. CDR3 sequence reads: CSAGGKTGSTDTQYF. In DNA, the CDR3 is TGCAGTGCTGGAGGGAAGACAGGGAGCACAGATACGCAGTATTTT.

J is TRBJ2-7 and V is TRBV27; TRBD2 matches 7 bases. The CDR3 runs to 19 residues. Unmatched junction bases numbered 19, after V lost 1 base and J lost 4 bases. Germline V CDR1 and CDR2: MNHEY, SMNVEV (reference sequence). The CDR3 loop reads CASSLYQQRPGGRRYEQYF. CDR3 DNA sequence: TGTGCCAGCAGTTTATACCAACAAAGACCAGGCGGGAGAAGGTACGAGCAGTACTTC.

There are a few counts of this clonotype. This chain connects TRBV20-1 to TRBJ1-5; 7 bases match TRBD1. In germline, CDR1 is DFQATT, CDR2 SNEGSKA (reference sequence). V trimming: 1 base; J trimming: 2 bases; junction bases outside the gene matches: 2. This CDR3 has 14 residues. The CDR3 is CSARVGQGNQPQHF. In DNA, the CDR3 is TGCAGTGCTAGAGTCGGACAGGGCAATCAGCCCCAGCATTTT.

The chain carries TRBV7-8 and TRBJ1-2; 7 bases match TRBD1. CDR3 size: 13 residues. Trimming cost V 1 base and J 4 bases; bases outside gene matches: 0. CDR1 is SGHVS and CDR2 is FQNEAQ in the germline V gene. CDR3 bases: TGTGCCAGCAGCTTAGACAGGGGCTATGGCTACACCTTC. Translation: CASSLDRGYGYTF.

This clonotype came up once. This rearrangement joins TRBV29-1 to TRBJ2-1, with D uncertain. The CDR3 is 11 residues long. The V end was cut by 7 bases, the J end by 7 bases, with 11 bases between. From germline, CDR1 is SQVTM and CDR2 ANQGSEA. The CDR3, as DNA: TGCAGCGCCCAGGCTGGGAATGAGCAGTTCTTC. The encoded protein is CSAQAGNEQFF.

The CDR3 nucleotides read TGTGCCATCGGGGGTAGCTCCTACGAGCAGTACTTC. Translated: CAIGGSSYEQYF. The chain has TRBV10-3 and TRBJ2-7; the D gene could be TRBD1 or TRBD2 (5 bases each). Germline CDR1 ENHRY, CDR2 SYGVKD. The CDR3 has 12 amino acids. The ends were cut back, 8 bases at V and 0 bases at J, with 8 bases in the middle.

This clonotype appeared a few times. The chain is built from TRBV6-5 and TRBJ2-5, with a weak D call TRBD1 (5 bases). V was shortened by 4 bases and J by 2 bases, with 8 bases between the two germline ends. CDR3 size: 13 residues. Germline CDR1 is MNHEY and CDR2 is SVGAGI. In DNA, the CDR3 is TGTGCCAGCAGTTTAGACAGACAAGAGACCCAGTACTTC. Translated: CASSLDRQETQYF.

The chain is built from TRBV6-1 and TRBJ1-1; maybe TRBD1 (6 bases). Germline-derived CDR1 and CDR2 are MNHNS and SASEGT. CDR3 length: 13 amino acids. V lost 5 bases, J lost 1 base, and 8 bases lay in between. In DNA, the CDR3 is TGTGCCAGCAGTCAGACAGGGAACACTGAAGCTTTCTTT. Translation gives CASSQTGNTEAFF.

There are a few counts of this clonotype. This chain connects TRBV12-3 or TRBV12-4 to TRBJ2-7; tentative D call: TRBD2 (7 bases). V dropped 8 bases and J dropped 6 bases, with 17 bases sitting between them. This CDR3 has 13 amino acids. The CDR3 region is CASRGARSPEQYF. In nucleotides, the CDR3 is TGTGCCAGCCGGGGGGCCCGCTCCCCCGAGCAGTACTTC.

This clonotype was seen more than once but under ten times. The CDR3 sequence: CASSLVGTGFIWDTQYF. CDR3 DNA: TGTGCCAGCAGCTTAGTGGGGACAGGGTTTATTTGGGATACGCAGTATTTT. The chain joins TRBV7-2 to TRBJ2-3; TRBD1 matches at 9 bases. Germline-derived CDR1 and CDR2 are SGHTA and FQGNSA. V was clipped by 1 base and J by 6 bases; unmatched bases: 11. The CDR3 sequence is 17 residues long.

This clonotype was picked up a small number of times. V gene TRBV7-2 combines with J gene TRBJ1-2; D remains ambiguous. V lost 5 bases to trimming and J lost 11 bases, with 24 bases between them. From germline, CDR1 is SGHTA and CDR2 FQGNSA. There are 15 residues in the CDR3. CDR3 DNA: TGTGCCAGCAGCCACCGCTCGGAGGGAACGCGACAATACACCTTC. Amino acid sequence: CASSHRSEGTRQYTF.